This T cell receptor (beta chain) was identified during a study of vaccination and CD4 T cells after COVID-19. On the study more broadly: The authors gave control cultures a CEFX pool, an HIV-1 Nef pool, or no peptide.

Sequencing of the DNA from cultured CD4+ T cells was carried out with the Oncomine TCR Beta short-read assay. DNA came from CD4+ T cells after culture. Using its own MiXCR run on the PCR reads, TCRdb lists one record per CDR3 protein. The table lists nearly 9,500 distinct CDR3 sequences, roughly a third of them singletons, with more than 20% in the top ten. CDR1 SGHTA and CDR2 FQGNSA come from the germline V gene. With 4 bases removed from V and 0 bases from J, the gap between germline ends came to 6 bases. This CDR3 contains 13 residues. Treatment here: approximately nine-day PBMC culture with coronavirus spike peptide pools or control peptides (ViraFEST assay). CD4+ T cells of the unexposed donor were collected before the COVID-19 pandemic (2011-2018). After expanding antigen-specific T cells with peptide pools, ViraFEST sequenced their TCRs. This clonotype was counted a few times. No antigen is known for it.

This clonotype was sampled from a human donor in good health. Sample: CD4+ T cells from blood, cultured in vitro. The V call is TRBV7-2, the J call TRBJ2-5; D not resolved. The CDR3 protein is CASSSPNQETQYF. In DNA form, the CDR3 reads TGTGCCAGCAGCTCACCGAACCAAGAGACCCAGTACTTC.